This TCR beta chain was profiled in a study of STAT5B mutations in CD4+ large granular lymphocyte leukemia. Sequencing was at survey level. Clones were read by immunoSEQ multiplex PCR, and TCRdb kept only the in-frame ones, dropping some. The sample contains 20,000 to 25,000 clones, about four fifths of which appear only once. This CDR3 has 15 residues. Germline loops: CDR1 SGHTA, CDR2 FQGNSA. V gave up 5 bases and J gave up 2 bases; unmatched junction bases: 7. Findings of the study overall: Roughly 27% of private leukemic clonotypes occurred rarely in other patients' non-leukemic repertoires.

In the case of this clone: Antigen specificity is unknown.

The sample was CD4+ T cells from blood buffy coats. The sequence derives from a human donor in good health. V and J are TRBV7-2 and TRBJ1-2, with TRBD1 matching over 8 bases. CDR3 bases: TGTGCCAGCAGCACCCTCGGACAGGGAAACTATGGCTACACCTTC. It yields the protein CASSTLGQGNYGYTF.